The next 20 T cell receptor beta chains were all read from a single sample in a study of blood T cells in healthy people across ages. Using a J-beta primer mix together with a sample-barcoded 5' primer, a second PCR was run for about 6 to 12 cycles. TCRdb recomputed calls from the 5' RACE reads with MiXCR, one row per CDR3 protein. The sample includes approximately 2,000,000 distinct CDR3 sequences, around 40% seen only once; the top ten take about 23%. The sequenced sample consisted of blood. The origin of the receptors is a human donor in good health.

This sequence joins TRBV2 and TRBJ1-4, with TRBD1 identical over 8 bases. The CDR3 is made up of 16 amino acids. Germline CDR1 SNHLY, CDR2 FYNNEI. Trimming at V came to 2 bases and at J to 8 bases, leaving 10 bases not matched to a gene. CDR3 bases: TGTGCCAGCAGTGAACCCCGACAGGGGAGTCGAGAAAAACTGTTTTTT. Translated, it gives CASSEPRQGSREKLFF.

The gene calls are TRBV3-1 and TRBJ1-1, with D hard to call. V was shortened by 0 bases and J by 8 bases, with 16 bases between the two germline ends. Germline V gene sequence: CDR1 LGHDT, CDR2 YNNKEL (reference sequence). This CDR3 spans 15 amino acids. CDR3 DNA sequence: TGTGCCAGCAGCCAAGATCTTCCTCACGGGGAGGAAGCTTTCTTT. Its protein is CASSQDLPHGEEAFF. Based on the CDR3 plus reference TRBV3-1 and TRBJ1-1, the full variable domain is DTAVSQTPKYLVTQMGNDKSIKCEQNLGHDTMYWYKQDSKKFLKIMFSYNNKELIINETVPNRFSPKSPDKAHLNLHINSLELGDSAVYFCASSQDLPHGEEAFFGQGTRLTVV.

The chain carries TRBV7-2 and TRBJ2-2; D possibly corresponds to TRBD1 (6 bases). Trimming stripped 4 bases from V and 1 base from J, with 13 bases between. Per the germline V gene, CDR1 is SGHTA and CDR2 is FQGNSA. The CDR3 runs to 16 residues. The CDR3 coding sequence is TGTGCCAGCAGCTCCGTTACAGGGCTGAACACCGGGGAGCTGTTTTTT. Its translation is CASSSVTGLNTGELFF.

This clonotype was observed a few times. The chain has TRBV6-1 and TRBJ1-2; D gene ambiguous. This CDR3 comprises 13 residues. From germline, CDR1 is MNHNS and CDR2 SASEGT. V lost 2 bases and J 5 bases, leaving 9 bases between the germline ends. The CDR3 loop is CASSETTLYGYTF. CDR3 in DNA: TGTGCCAGCAGTGAAACGACTTTGTATGGCTACACCTTC.

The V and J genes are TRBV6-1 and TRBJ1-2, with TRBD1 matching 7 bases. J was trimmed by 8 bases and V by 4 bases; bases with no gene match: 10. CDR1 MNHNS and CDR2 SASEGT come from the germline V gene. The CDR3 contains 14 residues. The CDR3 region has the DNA TGTGCCAGCAGTGTCCAGGGGGGAGTTGGCGGCTACACCTTC. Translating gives CASSVQGGVGGYTF.

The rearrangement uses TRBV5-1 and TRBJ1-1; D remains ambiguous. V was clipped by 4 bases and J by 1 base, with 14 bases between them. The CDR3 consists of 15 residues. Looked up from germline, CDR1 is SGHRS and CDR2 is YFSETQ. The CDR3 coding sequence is TGCGCCAGCAGCCCAGGACTCTTAACGAACACTGAAGCTTTCTTT. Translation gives CASSPGLLTNTEAFF.

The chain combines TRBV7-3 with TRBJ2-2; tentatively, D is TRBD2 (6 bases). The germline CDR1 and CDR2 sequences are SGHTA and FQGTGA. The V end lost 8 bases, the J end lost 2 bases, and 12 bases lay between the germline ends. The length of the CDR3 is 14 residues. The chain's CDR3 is CASERTTNTGELFF. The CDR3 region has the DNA TGTGCCAGCGAAAGGACTACTAACACCGGGGAGCTGTTTTTT.

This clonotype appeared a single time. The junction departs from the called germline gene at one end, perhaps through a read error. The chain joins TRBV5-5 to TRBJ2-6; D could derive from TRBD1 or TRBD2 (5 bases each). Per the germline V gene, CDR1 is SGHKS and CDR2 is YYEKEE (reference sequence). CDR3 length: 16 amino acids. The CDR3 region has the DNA TGTGCCAGCAGCACGGAGGCTTATTCTGGGGCCAACGTCCCGACTTTC. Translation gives CASSTEAYSGANVPTF.

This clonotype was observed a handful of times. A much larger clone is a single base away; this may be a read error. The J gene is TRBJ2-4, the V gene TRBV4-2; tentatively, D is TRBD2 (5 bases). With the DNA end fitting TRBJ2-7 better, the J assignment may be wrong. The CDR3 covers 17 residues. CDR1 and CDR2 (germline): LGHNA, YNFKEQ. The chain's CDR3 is CASSQEAGTNFYCEQYF. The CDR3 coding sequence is TGTGCCAGCAGCCAAGAGGCGGGCACGAACTTTTATTGCGAGCAGTACTTC.

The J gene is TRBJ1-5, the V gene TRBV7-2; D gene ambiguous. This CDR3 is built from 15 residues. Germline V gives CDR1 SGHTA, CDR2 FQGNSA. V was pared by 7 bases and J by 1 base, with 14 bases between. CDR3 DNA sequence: TGTGCCAGCACCGAGCAAGGGATGAGCAATCAGCCCCAGCATTTT. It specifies CASTEQGMSNQPQHF.

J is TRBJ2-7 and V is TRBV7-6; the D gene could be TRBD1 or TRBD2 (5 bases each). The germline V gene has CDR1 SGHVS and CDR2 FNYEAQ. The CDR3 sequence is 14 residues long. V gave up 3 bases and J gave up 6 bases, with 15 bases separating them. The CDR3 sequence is CASSFGDGGGEQYF. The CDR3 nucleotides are TGTGCCAGCAGCTTCGGGGACGGAGGTGGCGAGCAGTACTTC. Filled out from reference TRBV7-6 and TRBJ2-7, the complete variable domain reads GAGVSQSPRYKVTKRGQDVALRCDPISGHVSLYWYRQALGQGPEFLTYFNYEAQQDKSGLPNDRFSAERPEGSISTLTIQRTEQRDSAMYRCASSFGDGGGEQYFGPGTRLTVT.

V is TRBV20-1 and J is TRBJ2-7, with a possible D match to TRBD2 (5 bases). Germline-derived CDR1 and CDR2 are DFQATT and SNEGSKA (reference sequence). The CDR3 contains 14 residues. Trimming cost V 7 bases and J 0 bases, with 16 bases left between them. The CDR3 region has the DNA TGCAGTGTTCAATTCAGTGGGAGCTCCTACGAGCAGTACTTC. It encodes CSVQFSGSSYEQYF.

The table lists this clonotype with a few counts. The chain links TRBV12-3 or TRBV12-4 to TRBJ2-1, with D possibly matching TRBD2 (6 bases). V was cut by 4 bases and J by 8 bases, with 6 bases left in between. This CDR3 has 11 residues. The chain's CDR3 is CASSWDYEQFF. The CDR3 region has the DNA TGTGCCAGCAGTTGGGACTATGAGCAGTTCTTC.

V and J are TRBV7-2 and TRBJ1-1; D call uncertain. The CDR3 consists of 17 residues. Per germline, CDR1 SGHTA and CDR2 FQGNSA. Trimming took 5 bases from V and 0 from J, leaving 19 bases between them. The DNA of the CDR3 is TGTGCCAGCAGCCCGACTCCGTGGGCAGAAATGAACACTGAAGCTTTCTTT. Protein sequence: CASSPTPWAEMNTEAFF. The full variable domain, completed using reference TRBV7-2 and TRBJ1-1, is GAGVSQSPSNKVTEKGKDVELRCDPISGHTALYWYRQSLGQGLEFLIYFQGNSAPDKSGLPSDRFSAERTGGSVSTLTIQRTQQEDSAVYLCASSPTPWAEMNTEAFFGQGTRLTVV.

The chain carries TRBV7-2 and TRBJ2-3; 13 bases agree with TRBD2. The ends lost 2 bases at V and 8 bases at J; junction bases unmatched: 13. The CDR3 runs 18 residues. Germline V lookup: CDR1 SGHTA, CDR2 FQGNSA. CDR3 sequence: CASSLPRLAGGGAGTQYF. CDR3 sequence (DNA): TGTGCCAGCAGCTTACCAAGACTAGCGGGGGGAGGAGCAGGTACGCAGTATTTT. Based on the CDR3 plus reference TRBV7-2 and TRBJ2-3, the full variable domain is GAGVSQSPSNKVTEKGKDVELRCDPISGHTALYWYRQSLGQGLEFLIYFQGNSAPDKSGLPSDRFSAERTGGSVSTLTIQRTQQEDSAVYLCASSLPRLAGGGAGTQYFGPGTRLTVL.

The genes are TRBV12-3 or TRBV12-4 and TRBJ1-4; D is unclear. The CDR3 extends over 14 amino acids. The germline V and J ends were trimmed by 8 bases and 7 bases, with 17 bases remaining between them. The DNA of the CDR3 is TGTGCCAGCGGCGAGGAGGGTTTGAGTGAAAAACTGTTTTTT. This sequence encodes CASGEEGLSEKLFF.

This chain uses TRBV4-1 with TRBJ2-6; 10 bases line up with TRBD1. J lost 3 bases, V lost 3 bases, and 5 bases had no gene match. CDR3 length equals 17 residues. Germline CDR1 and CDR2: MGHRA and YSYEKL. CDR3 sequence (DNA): TGCGCCAGCAGCCAGGGACAGGGGATGATTGGGGCCAACGTCCTGACTTTC. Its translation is CASSQGQGMIGANVLTF.

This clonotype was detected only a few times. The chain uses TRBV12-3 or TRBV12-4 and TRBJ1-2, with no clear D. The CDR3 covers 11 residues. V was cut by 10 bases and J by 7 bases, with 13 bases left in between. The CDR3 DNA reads TGTGCCACCGGTCCACCGGGTGGCTACACCTTC. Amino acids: CATGPPGGYTF.

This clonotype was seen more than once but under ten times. For the CDR3, the DNA is TGTGCCAGCAGCACATTGGAGACTAGCGGGGGGGCCAACAATGAGCAGTTCTTC. Translated, it gives CASSTLETSGGANNEQFF. The chain joins TRBV7-8 to TRBJ2-1; 14 bases agree with TRBD2. This CDR3 has 18 amino acids. The trim removed 5 bases at V and 5 bases at J, leaving 11 bases unmatched. In germline, CDR1 is SGHVS, CDR2 FQNEAQ.

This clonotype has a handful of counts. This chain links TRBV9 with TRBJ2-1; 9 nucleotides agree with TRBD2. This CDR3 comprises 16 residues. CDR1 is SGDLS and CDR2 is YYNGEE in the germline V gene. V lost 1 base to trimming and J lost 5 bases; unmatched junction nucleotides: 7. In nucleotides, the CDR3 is TGTGCCAGCAGCGTAACGGTTCGCGGGGGGGACAATGAGCAGTTCTTC. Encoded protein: CASSVTVRGGDNEQFF.